Below, 17 T cell receptor beta chains from the same sample are listed, as sequenced in a study of T-cell reconstitution after alpha-beta-depleted transplantation in children (dated by TCRdb to between 2015 and 2016). The intended sense of this specimen's treatment or condition label: allogeneic hematopoietic cell transplantation with graft depleted of TCRalphabeta T cells and CD19 B cells. Preparation of the library involved PCR. The sequencing machine was an Illumina HiSeq 2500. TCR libraries were prepared with molecular barcoding, using unique molecular identifiers to normalize TCRbeta repertoire quantification. TCRdb reworked the public reads: Q25 trimming with fastp, MiXCR clone assembly, productive beta chains retained. Here each entry gathers all rows of one CDR3 protein and keeps the most common genes and DNA. A total of 200,000 or so distinct CDR3 sequences appear in this sample, 6.3% of them only once. The ten largest clones take up 4.5% of the sample.

Specimen: PBMCs, collected before TCRalphabeta/CD19-depleted stem cell transplant. These receptors came from a girl under two years old with combined immunodeficiency, due to receive a stem cell transplant.

This clonotype was counted ten times or more. This rearrangement joins TRBV29-1 to TRBJ1-1; the D is unclear. The CDR3 consists of 10 residues. Deletions cut 7 bases from V and 4 bases from J, with 7 bases between. Germline values: CDR1 SQVTM, CDR2 ANQGSEA. The CDR3 spells CSGLFTEAFF. CDR3 coding DNA: TGCAGCGGGCTGTTCACTGAAGCTTTCTTT.

This sequence joins TRBV7-9 and TRBJ1-5, with D unclear. The CDR3 loop spans 16 amino acids. CDR1 is SEHNR, CDR2 FQNEAQ, per germline (reference sequence). Trimming stripped 1 base from V and 0 bases from J, with 10 bases between. CDR3 nucleotides: TGTGCCAGCAGCTTAGGACCCGGCGGTAGCAATCAGCCCCAGCATTTT. It encodes CASSLGPGGSNQPQHF.

For this clonotype: One end of the junction is discordant with germline, which a read error may explain. The gene calls are TRBV12-3 or TRBV12-4 and TRBJ2-1, with D tentatively TRBD2 (9 bases). This CDR3 contains 16 residues. CDR3 sequence reads: CGSRGPAGGLMNEQFF. The DNA of the CDR3 is TGTGGCAGCAGGGGGCCCGCGGGGGGGCTTATGAATGAGCAGTTCTTC.

Concerning this clonotype: A much more abundant neighbour one base away suggests this may be a read error. The chain has TRBV7-7 and TRBJ2-7; 9 bases are a match to TRBD2. In germline, CDR1 is SSHAT, CDR2 FNYEAQ (reference sequence). CDR3 length: 15 residues. The CDR3 reads CASSLYAGGFYEQCF. The CDR3 nucleotides read TGTGCTAGCAGCTTATATGCGGGAGGGTTCTACGAGCAGTGCTTC.

This clonotype was recorded many times. The chain recombines TRBV7-6 with TRBJ2-1, with 12 bases fitting TRBD2. This CDR3 comprises 16 residues. CDR1 and CDR2 (germline): SGHVS, FNYEAQ. The V gene end was trimmed by 2 bases and the J gene end by 7 bases; junction bases not matched to a gene: 6. CDR3 DNA sequence: TGTGCCAGCAGCTTACTAGCGGGAGGGCCGTATAATGAGCAGTTCTTC. Protein product: CASSLLAGGPYNEQFF.

The chain combines TRBV10-3 with TRBJ2-1; D uncertain. Germline loops: CDR1 ENHRY, CDR2 SYGVKD. The CDR3 is made up of 12 amino acids. The V end was cut by 2 bases, the J end by 8 bases, with 7 bases between. DNA for the CDR3: TGTGCCATCAGTGAGAGTTTGGATGAGCAGTTCTTC. This sequence encodes CAISESLDEQFF.

The sample holds many counts of this clonotype. V and J are TRBV11-3 and TRBJ2-1; 12 bases are shared with TRBD2. Germline lookup yields CDR1 SGHNT and CDR2 YENEEA. This CDR3 comprises 17 residues. With V trimmed by 1 base and J by 5 bases, 6 bases remained unmatched. The CDR3 loop is CASSLVNLAGGHNEQFF. CDR3 bases: TGTGCCAGCAGCTTAGTGAACCTAGCGGGGGGGCACAATGAGCAGTTCTTC. The complete variable domain, with remaining parts taken from reference TRBV11-3 and TRBJ2-1, reads EAGVVQSPRYKIIEKKQPVAFWCNPISGHNTLYWYLQNLGQGPELLIRYENEEAVDDSQLPKDRFSAERLKGVDSTLKIQPAELGDSAVYLCASSLVNLAGGHNEQFFGPGTRLTVL.

This clonotype occurred many times. V usage is TRBV12-3 or TRBV12-4 and J usage is TRBJ2-3, with 9 bases identical to TRBD1. CDR3 length: 15 amino acids. V gave up 6 bases and J gave up 3 bases; unmatched junction bases: 7. This chain's CDR3 is CASSSNRGPTDTQYF. The CDR3 DNA reads TGTGCCAGCAGCAGTAACAGGGGGCCGACAGATACGCAGTATTTT.

This clonotype was seen ten or more times. The chain couples TRBV27 to TRBJ1-6; a weak D match, TRBD1 (5 bases). Trimming removed 6 bases from V and 6 bases from J, with 12 bases in between. Germline-derived CDR1 and CDR2 are MNHEY and SMNVEV (reference sequence). The CDR3 has 14 amino acids. For the CDR3, the DNA is TGTGCCAGCAGCCTGACAGTATTTAATTCACCCCTCCACTTT. Amino acid sequence: CASSLTVFNSPLHF.

In this sample, this clonotype turned up many times. The chain combines TRBV13 with TRBJ2-1; 9 bases are shared with TRBD2. V shed 5 bases, J shed 0 bases, and the junction held 11 bases outside the gene matches. Per germline, CDR1 PRHDT and CDR2 FYEKMQ (reference sequence). The CDR3 sequence is 18 residues long. The CDR3 loop reads CASSPRLAAQSSYNEQFF. DNA for the CDR3: TGTGCCAGCAGCCCCCGACTAGCGGCTCAGAGCTCCTACAATGAGCAGTTCTTC. Combining the CDR3 with reference TRBV13 and TRBJ2-1 gives the whole variable domain AAGVIQSPRHLIKEKRETATLKCYPIPRHDTVYWYQQGPGQDPQFLISFYEKMQSDKGSIPDRFSAQQFSDYHSELNMSSLELGDSALYFCASSPRLAAQSSYNEQFFGPGTRLTVL.

This clonotype has only a few counts. The chain is built from TRBV7-3 and TRBJ2-5, with 7 bases identical to TRBD2. J gave up 3 bases and V 3 bases, and 16 bases lay outside the gene matches. The V gene's germline CDR1 is SGHTA and CDR2 FQGTGA. CDR3 length: 18 residues. DNA of the CDR3: TGTGCCAGCAGCTTCCCTCACCTGGGAGTAGCGGGCGAAGAGACCCAGTACTTC. Translating it yields CASSFPHLGVAGEETQYF.

This clonotype came up many times. The rearrangement uses TRBV4-1 and TRBJ1-1; 7 nucleotides agree with TRBD1. V gave up 4 bases and J gave up 0 bases; unmatched junction bases: 5. Germline loops: CDR1 MGHRA, CDR2 YSYEKL. The CDR3 has 15 amino acids. The CDR3 DNA reads TGCGCCAGCAGCCCAATGGGACAGTTGAACACTGAAGCTTTCTTT. Amino acids: CASSPMGQLNTEAFF.

This clonotype was recorded many times. The genes are TRBV4-3 and TRBJ2-5; 7 bases map to TRBD2. This CDR3 contains 15 residues. CDR1 and CDR2 (germline): LGHNA, YSLEER. J was trimmed by 5 bases and V by 1 base; bases with no gene match: 7. The CDR3 region is CASSQGTSLQETQYF. The CDR3 DNA sequence: TGCGCCAGCAGCCAAGGGACTAGTCTCCAGGAGACCCAGTACTTC.

Ten or more counts support this clonotype. The chain joins TRBV29-1 to TRBJ2-1; maybe TRBD1 (5 bases). Per the germline V gene, CDR1 is SQVTM and CDR2 is ANQGSEA. V was shortened by 4 bases and J by 10 bases, with 11 bases between the two germline ends. CDR3 length: 11 amino acids. The CDR3 is CSVVGELEQFF. In DNA form, the CDR3 reads TGCAGCGTTGTAGGGGAATTGGAGCAGTTCTTC.

This clonotype was seen many times. The chain carries TRBV5-1 and TRBJ2-7, with D perhaps TRBD2 (5 bases). CDR1 is SGHRS and CDR2 is YFSETQ in the germline V gene. V was trimmed by 2 bases and J by 1 base, leaving 13 bases between them. The CDR3 covers 15 residues. CDR3 region: CASSFSALGSYEQYF. In DNA, the CDR3 is TGCGCCAGCAGCTTTAGCGCTCTTGGATCCTACGAGCAGTACTTC.

This clonotype was counted many times. V usage is TRBV29-1 and J usage is TRBJ2-7; D is perhaps TRBD2 (5 bases). This CDR3 spans 14 amino acids. Germline V gene data show CDR1 as SQVTM and CDR2 as ANQGSEA. V was shortened by 3 bases and J by 1 base, with 13 bases between the two germline ends. CDR3 amino acids: CSVEEVSESYEQYF. Written as DNA, the CDR3 is TGCAGCGTTGAGGAGGTGTCCGAGTCCTACGAGCAGTACTTC.

Details on this clonotype: A much larger clone sits a single nucleotide away, making a read error possible. V and J are TRBV9 and TRBJ2-7; 10 bases line up with TRBD2. The CDR3 consists of 18 residues. Germline V gene data show CDR1 as SGDLS and CDR2 as YYNGEE. Germline trimming cut 0 bases from V and 4 bases from J; bases unmatched to any gene: 13. Here the CDR3 DNA reads TGTGCCAGCAGCGTAGCGGCTAGCGGGGGCTCGAGAGGATACGAGCAGTACTTC. Its translation: CASSVAASGGSRGYEQYF.